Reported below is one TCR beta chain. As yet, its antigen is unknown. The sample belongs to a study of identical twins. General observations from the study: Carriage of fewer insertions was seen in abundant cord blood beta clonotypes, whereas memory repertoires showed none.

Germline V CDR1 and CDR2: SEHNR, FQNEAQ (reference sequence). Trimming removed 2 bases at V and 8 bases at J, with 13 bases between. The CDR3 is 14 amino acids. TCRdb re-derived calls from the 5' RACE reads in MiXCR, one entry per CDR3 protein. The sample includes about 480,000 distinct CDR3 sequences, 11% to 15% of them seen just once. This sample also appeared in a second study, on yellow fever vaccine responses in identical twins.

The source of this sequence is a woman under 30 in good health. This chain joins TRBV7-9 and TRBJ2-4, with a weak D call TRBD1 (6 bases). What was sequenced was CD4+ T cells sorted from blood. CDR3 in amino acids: CASSLTGGIHIQYF. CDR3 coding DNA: TGTGCCAGCAGCTTAACTGGGGGCATCCACATTCAGTACTTC. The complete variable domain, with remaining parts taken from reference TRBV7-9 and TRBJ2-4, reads DTGVSQNPRHKITKRGQNVTFRCDPISEHNRLYWYRQTLGQGPEFLTYFQNEAQLEKSRLLSDRFSAERPKGSFSTLEIQRTEQGDSAMYLCASSLTGGIHIQYFGAGTRLSVL.